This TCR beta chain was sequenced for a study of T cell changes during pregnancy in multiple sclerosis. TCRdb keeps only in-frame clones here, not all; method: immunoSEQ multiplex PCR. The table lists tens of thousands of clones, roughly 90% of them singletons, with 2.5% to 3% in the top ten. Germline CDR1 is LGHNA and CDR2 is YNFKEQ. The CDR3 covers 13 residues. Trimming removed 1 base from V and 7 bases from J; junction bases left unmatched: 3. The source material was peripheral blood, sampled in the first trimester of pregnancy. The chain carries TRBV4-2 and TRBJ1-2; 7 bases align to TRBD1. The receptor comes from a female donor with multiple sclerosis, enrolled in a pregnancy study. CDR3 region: CASSQADRAGYTF. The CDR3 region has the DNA TGTGCCAGCAGCCAAGCCGACAGGGCTGGCTACACCTTC.